This entry is about one T cell receptor beta chain. What it recognizes is unknown. This sample was included in a study of cytomegalovirus exposure and HLA in healthy donors. Whole-study results and caveats: Despite most TCR sequences being rare, some public TCRs occurred in many donors. A later analysis reportedly found that, within productive TCRs, an Asian-associated ancestry cluster had fewer N-insertions than the mean observed across the approximately 700 donors.

CDR3 length: 16 amino acids. V was cut by 5 bases and J by 0 bases, with 14 bases left in between. Germline loops: CDR1 SGHVS, CDR2 FNYEAQ. PCR used 60 Vbeta primers and 13 Jbeta primers. Sequencing was performed with immunoSEQ multiplex PCR; in TCRdb, only in-frame clones are kept and a portion is missing. Among approximately 140,000 clones, roughly three quarters were seen once, and the ten largest hold 6.5% to 8%. This chain connects TRBV7-6 to TRBJ2-1; tentatively, D is TRBD1 (6 bases). The sequenced material came from PBMCs. The sequence was collected from a middle-aged woman in good health and CMV-seropositive. CDR3 nucleotides: TGTGCCAGCAGCCCTTTTACAGGGAGCTCCTACAATGAGCAGTTCTTC. Translating it yields CASSPFTGSSYNEQFF.